This TCR beta chain was captured in a study of identical twins. TCRdb reprocessed the 5' RACE reads with MiXCR, giving one entry per CDR3 protein. The sample has fewer than 800,000 distinct CDR3 sequences, roughly 7.2% seen once. Germline V gene lookup returns CDR1 SGDLS and CDR2 YYNGEE. This CDR3 is 15 amino acids long. The V and J ends lost 4 bases and 5 bases, in that order; junction bases with no gene match: 7. Findings of the study overall: Cord blood's abundant beta clonotypes had fewer insertions, unlike memory repertoires.

Notes on this clonotype: What it recognizes is unknown.

The sample was also linked to a second study, of yellow fever vaccine responses in identical twins.

The sample was PBMCs. The chain joins TRBV9 to TRBJ1-1; 11 nucleotides match TRBD1. This clonotype originated in a woman aged 18-29 years in good health. The CDR3 here is CASSPGQGAYTEAFF. The CDR3 DNA reads as TGTGCCAGCAGCCCCGGACAGGGGGCGTATACTGAAGCTTTCTTT.